This is a list of T cell receptor beta chains from one sample in a study of technical replicates of blood from a few donors. Generated by immunoSEQ multiplex PCR, the TCRdb table keeps only in-frame clones and is missing some. The profile shows roughly 60,000 clones, around 92% of them singletons. Specimen: PBMCs. Receptor source: a human donor in good health. Some clones in this sample may be carry-over from other donors' samples. Each CDR3 is given with its conserved first and last residue. A D gene is named only where the DNA matches it firmly. Only some rows state a clone size, as once, few, many or a class for expanded clones.

>TRBV27|TRBJ1-5|NA|TRBD1
CASSSTGAPQHF
TGTGCCAGCAGCTCCACAGGGGCGCCCCAGCATTTT
>TRBV2|TRBJ2-4|NA|NA
CASSGQRGTKNIQYF
TGTGCCAGCAGTGGACAACGGGGGACCAAAAACATTCAGTACTTC
>TRBV7-2|TRBJ2-7|NA|TRBD2
CASSLTSGSYEQYF
TGTGCCAGCAGTTTGACTAGCGGATCCTACGAGCAGTACTTC
>TRBV30|TRBJ2-1|NA|NA
CAWSRQQKGEQFF
TGTGCCTGGAGTCGACAGCAGAAAGGTGAGCAGTTCTTC
>TRBV7-2|TRBJ2-3|NA|TRBD2
CASSRGGDTQYF
TGTGCCAGCAGCCGCGGGGGAGATACGCAGTATTTT
>TRBV6-1|TRBJ1-5|NA|TRBD1
CVAWTGVSNQPQHF
TGTGTCGCCTGGACAGGGGTTAGCAATCAGCCCCAGCATTTT
>TRBV15|TRBJ1-5|NA|TRBD1
CATSTDRAGGNQPQHF
TGTGCCACCAGCACTGACAGGGCCGGAGGCAATCAGCCCCAGCATTTT
>TRBV25-1|TRBJ2-5|NA|NA
CASSAPGGGAETQYF
TGCGCCAGCAGTGCCCCGGGCGGGGGCGCGGAGACCCAGTACTTC
>TRBV19|TRBJ1-1|once|NA
CASSIVRGLNTEAFF
TGTGCCAGTAGTATAGTTAGGGGTTTGAACACTGAAGCTTTCTTT
>TRBV7-2|TRBJ2-3|once|TRBD2
CASSGAGAADTQYF
TGTGCCAGTTCGGGAGCGGGAGCCGCAGATACGCAGTATTTT
>TRBV5-1|TRBJ2-1|NA|TRBD1
CASSLARTGGYNEQFF
TGCGCCAGCAGCTTGGCCCGTACAGGGGGCTACAATGAGCAGTTCTTC
>TRBV5-1|TRBJ2-2|NA|TRBD2
CASRTSGNTGELFF
TGCGCCAGCAGGACTAGCGGGAACACCGGGGAGCTGTTTTTT
>TRBV9|TRBJ1-5|few|NA
CASSVGVNDQPQHF
TGTGCCAGCAGCGTAGGAGTTAACGATCAGCCCCAGCATTTT
>TRBV9|TRBJ1-3|NA|NA
CASSLLSGNTIYF
TGTGCCAGCAGCCTCTTATCTGGAAACACCATATATTTT
>TRBV7-2|TRBJ2-7|NA|TRBD1
CASSPPGGGTGGHEQYF
TGTGCCAGCAGCCCTCCTGGGGGGGGGACAGGGGGCCACGAGCAGTACTTC
>TRBV4-2|TRBJ1-6|few|NA
CASSQPDGRGSSYNSPLHF
TGTGCCAGCAGCCAACCCGACGGCAGGGGAAGCTCCTATAATTCACCCCTCCACTTT
>TRBV15|TRBJ1-1|NA|NA
CATSRILMNTEAFF
TGTGCCACCAGCAGGATCCTAATGAACACTGAAGCTTTCTTT
>TRBV9|TRBJ2-1|NA|TRBD2
CASSVVAGYYNEQFF
TGTGCCAGCAGCGTAGTAGCGGGATACTACAATGAGCAGTTCTTC
>TRBV5-1|TRBJ2-1|NA|TRBD2
CASSLVASGVISYNEQFF
TGCGCCAGCAGCTTGGTGGCTAGCGGGGTCATATCCTACAATGAGCAGTTCTTC
>TRBV4-1|TRBJ2-3|NA|NA
CASSQGRVDTQYF
TGCGCCAGCAGCCAAGGTCGGGTAGATACGCAGTATTTT
>TRBV18|TRBJ1-1|NA|NA
CASSPMEGGEAFF
TGTGCCAGCTCACCTATGGAGGGCGGTGAAGCTTTCTTT
>TRBV30|TRBJ2-3|NA|NA
CAWTGQREAGENSTDTQYF
TGTGCCTGGACTGGACAGCGGGAAGCCGGAGAGAATAGCACAGATACGCAGTATTTT
>TRBV9|TRBJ1-2|NA|TRBD1
CASSAIQGADGYTF
TGTGCCAGCAGCGCGATACAGGGGGCTGATGGCTACACCTTC
>TRBV29-1|TRBJ2-3|NA|TRBD1
CSVGQGGSTDTQYF
TGTAGCGTCGGACAGGGGGGGAGCACAGATACGCAGTATTTT
>TRBV19|TRBJ2-7|few|TRBD1
CASSTAWDRDEQYF
TGTGCCAGTAGTACCGCTTGGGACAGGGACGAGCAGTACTTC
>TRBV18|TRBJ2-2|NA|TRBD2
CASSPPIRLAGQIGELFF
TGTGCCAGCTCACCACCCATTCGACTAGCGGGTCAGATCGGGGAGCTGTTTTTT